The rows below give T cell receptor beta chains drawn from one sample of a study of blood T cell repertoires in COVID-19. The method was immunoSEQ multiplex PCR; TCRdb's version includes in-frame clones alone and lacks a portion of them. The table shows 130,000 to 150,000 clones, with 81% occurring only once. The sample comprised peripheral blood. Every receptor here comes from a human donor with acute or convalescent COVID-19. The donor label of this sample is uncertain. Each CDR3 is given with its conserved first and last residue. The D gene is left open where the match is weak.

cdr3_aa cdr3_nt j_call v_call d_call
CAISELRGAQETQYF TGTGCCATCAGTGAACTGCGGGGGGCCCAAGAGACCCAGTACTTC TRBJ2-5 TRBV10-3 TRBD2
CASSLYLGGSDRGGYTF TGTGCCAGCAGCCTCTACCTAGGGGGCTCCGACAGGGGTGGCTACACCTTC TRBJ1-2 TRBV3-1/TRBV3-2 TRBD1
CASSQAAGVEADTQYF TGTGCCAGCAGCCAAGCCGCAGGGGTTGAGGCAGATACGCAGTATTTT TRBJ2-3 TRBV4-2 .
CATSGSQADYTF TGTGCCACCAGTGGATCACAGGCGGACTACACCTTC TRBJ1-2 TRBV24-1 .
CASSPRQGNNEKLFF TGTGCCAGCAGCCCGCGGCAGGGCAATAATGAAAAACTGTTTTTT TRBJ1-4 TRBV3-1/TRBV3-2 .
CASSIAFSSYNEQFF TGTGCCAGTAGTATAGCCTTTTCCTCCTACAATGAGCAGTTCTTC TRBJ2-1 TRBV19 .
CASSSQGAGAKLSGYTF TGTGCCAGTAGTTCCCAAGGGGCGGGGGCGAAACTGAGTGGCTACACCTTC TRBJ1-2 TRBV19 .
CASSQGTGLFYEQYF TGTGCCAGCAGCCAAGGGACAGGACTATTCTACGAGCAGTACTTC TRBJ2-7 TRBV3-1/TRBV3-2 .
CASSLQGNTDTQYF TGTGCCAGCAGCCTGCAGGGGAACACAGATACGCAGTATTTT TRBJ2-3 TRBV5-4 .
CASSQEGGTGSYGYTF TGTGCCAGCAGCCAAGAAGGCGGGACAGGATCCTATGGCTACACCTTC TRBJ1-2 TRBV3-1/TRBV3-2 TRBD1
CASSLKSGNTEAFF TGTGCCAGCAGCTTAAAATCCGGGAATACTGAAGCTTTCTTT TRBJ1-1 TRBV7-3 .
CASSPTSGYHTEAFF TGTGCCAGCAGCCCAACCTCAGGGTATCACACTGAAGCTTTCTTT TRBJ1-1 TRBV3-1/TRBV3-2 .